This T cell receptor (beta chain) is from a study of tumor-infiltrating lymphocytes in oesophageal squamous cell carcinoma. TCRdb reprocessed the PCR reads via MiXCR and lists one record per CDR3 protein. The profile shows some 9,800 distinct CDR3 sequences, about 60% of them singletons. The CDR3 has 18 amino acids. V shed 3 bases and J shed 0 bases, with 20 bases lying between them. The specimen was esophageal tumor tissue. This chain joins TRBV12-3 or TRBV12-4 and TRBJ2-5, with unresolved D. This receptor was taken from a female donor with esophageal squamous cell carcinoma. The CDR3, as DNA: TGTGCCAGCAGTTTTTCGATTGTGGTTGGGTGGGACCAAGAGACCCAGTACTTC. Protein: CASSFSIVVGWDQETQYF.